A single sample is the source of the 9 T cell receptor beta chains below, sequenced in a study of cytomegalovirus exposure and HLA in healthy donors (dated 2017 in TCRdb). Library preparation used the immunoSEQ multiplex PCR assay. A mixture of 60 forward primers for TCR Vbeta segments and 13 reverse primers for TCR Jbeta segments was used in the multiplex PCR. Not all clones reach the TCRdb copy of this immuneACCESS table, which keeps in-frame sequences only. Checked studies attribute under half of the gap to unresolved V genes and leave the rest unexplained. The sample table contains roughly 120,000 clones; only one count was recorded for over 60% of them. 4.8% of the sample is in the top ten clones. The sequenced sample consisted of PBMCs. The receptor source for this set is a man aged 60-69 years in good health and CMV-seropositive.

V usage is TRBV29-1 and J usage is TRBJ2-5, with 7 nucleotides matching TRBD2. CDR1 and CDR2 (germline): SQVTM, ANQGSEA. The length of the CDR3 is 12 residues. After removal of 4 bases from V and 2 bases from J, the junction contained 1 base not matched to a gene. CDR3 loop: CSVAAGQETQYF. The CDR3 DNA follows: TGCAGCGTTGCAGCGGGGCAAGAGACCCAGTACTTC.

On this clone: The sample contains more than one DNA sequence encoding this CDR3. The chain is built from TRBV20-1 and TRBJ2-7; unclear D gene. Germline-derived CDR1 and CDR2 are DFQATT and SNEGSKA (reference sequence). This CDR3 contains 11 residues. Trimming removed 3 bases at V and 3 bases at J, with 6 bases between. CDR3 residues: CSASRDYEQYF. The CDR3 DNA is TGCAGTGCTAGCCGAGACTACGAGCAGTACTTC.

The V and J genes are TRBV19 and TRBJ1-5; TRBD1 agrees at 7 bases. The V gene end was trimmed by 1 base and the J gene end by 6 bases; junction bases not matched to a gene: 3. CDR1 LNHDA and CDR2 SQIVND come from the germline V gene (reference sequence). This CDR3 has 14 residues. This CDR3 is CASSIGQGGQPQHF. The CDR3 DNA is TGTGCCAGTAGTATAGGGCAGGGGGGTCAGCCCCAGCATTTT.

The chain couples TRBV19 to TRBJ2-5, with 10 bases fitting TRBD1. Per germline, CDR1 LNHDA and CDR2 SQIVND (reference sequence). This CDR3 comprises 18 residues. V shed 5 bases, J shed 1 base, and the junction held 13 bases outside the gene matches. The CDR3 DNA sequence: TGTGCCAGTAGTCTTTCGACAGGGGGCGCGGAATTCCAAGAGACCCAGTACTTC. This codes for CASSLSTGGAEFQETQYF.

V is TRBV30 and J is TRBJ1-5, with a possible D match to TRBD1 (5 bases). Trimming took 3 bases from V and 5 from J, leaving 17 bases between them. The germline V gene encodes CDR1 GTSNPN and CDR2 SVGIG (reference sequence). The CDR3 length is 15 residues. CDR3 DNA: TGTGCCTGGAGCCTCCTCCACGGGGGGGATCAGCCCCAGCATTTT. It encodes CAWSLLHGGDQPQHF.

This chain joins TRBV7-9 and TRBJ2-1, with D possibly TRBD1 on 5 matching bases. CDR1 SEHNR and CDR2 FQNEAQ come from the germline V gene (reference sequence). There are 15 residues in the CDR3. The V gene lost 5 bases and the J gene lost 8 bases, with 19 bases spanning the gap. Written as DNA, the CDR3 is TGTGCCAGCAGCCAGAGAGGCAGGGTTGGAGATGAGCAGTTCTTC. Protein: CASSQRGRVGDEQFF.

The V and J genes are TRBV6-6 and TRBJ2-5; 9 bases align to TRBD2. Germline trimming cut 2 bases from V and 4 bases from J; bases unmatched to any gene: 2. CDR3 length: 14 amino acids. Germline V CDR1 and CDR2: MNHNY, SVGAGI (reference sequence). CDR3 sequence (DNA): TGTGCCAGCAGTTACGGGACTAGCCGAGAGACCCAGTACTTC. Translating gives CASSYGTSRETQYF.

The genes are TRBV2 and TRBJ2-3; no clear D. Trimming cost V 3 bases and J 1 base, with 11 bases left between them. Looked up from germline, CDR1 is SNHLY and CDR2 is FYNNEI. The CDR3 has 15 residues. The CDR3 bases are TGTGCCAGCAGTGACCACACCCAGGGCACAGATACGCAGTATTTT. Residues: CASSDHTQGTDTQYF.

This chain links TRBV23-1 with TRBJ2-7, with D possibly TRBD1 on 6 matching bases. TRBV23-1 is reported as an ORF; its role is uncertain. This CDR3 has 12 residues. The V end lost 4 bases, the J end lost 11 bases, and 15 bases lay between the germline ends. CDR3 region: CASSLPYRAKYF. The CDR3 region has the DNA TGCGCCAGCAGTCTGCCCTACAGGGCGAAGTACTTC.